This T cell receptor beta chain was captured in a study of technical replicates of blood from a handful of donors. Assay: immunoSEQ multiplex PCR; the TCRdb copy retains only in-frame clones and omits some. The sample includes about 79,000 clones, 90% to 95% of them seen just once. This CDR3 comprises 14 residues. Per the germline V gene, CDR1 is SNHLY and CDR2 is FYNNEI. The V and J ends lost 6 bases and 7 bases, in that order; junction bases with no gene match: 4. The TCR was taken from a human donor in good health. The source material was T cells isolated from PBMCs. The chain joins TRBV2 to TRBJ2-1; 12 bases map to TRBD2. CDR3 region: CASRSSGGANEQFF. CDR3 in DNA: TGTGCCAGCAGGTCTAGCGGGGGGGCGAATGAGCAGTTCTTC. Supplemented by reference TRBV2 and TRBJ2-1, the full variable domain reads EPEVTQTPSHQVTQMGQEVILRCVPISNHLYFYWYRQILGQKVEFLVSFYNNEISEKSEIFDDQFSVERPDGSNFTLKIRSTKLEDSAMYFCASRSSGGANEQFFGPGTRLTVL.